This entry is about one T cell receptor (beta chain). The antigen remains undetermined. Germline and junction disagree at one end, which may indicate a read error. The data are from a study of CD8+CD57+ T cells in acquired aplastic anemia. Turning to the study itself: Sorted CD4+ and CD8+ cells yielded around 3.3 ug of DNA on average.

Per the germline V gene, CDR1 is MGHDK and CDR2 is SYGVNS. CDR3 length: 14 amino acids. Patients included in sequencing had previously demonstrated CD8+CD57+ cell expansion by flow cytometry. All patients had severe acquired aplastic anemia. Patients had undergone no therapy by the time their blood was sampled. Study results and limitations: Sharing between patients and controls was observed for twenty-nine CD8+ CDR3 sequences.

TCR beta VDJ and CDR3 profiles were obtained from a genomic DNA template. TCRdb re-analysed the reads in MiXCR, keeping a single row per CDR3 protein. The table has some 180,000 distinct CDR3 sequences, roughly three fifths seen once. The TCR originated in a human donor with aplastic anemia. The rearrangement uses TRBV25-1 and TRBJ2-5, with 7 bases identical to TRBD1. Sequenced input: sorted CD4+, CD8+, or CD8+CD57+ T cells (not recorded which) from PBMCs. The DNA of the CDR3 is TGTGCCGGCAGTGGGGACAGAGAGCAAGAGACCCAGTACTTC. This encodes CAGSGDREQETQYF.